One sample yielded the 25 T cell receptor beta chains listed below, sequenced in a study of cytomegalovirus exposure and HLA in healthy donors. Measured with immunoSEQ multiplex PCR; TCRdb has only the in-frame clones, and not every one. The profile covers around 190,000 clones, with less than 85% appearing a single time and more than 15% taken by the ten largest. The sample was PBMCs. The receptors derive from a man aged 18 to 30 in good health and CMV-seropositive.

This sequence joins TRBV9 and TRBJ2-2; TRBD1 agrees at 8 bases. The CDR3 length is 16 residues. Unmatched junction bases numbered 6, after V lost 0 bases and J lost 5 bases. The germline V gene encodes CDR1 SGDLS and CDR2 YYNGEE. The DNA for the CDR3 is TGTGCCAGCAGCGTAGACCGGACAGGGATGACCGGGGAGCTGTTTTTT. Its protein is CASSVDRTGMTGELFF.

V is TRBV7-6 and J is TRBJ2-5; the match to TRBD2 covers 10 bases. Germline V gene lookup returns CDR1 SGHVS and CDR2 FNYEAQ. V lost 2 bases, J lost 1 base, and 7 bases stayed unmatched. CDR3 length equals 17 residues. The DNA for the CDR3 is TGTGCCAGCAGCTTACTAGCGGGGGCTCGGGCCCAAGAGACCCAGTACTTC. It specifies CASSLLAGARAQETQYF.

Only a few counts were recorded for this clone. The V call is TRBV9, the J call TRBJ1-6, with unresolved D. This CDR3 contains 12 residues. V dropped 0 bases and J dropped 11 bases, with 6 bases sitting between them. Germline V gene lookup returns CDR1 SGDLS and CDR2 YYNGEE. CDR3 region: CASSVGRAPLHF. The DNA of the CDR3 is TGTGCCAGCAGCGTAGGGAGAGCACCCCTCCACTTT.

The chain's CDR3 is CASSGGPEFTYNSPLHF. In nucleotides, the CDR3 is TGTGCCAGCAGTGGAGGGCCCGAGTTCACCTATAATTCACCCCTCCACTTT. The chain employs TRBV6-1 and TRBJ1-6; D is unresolved. The germline V and J ends were trimmed by 4 bases and 2 bases, with 15 bases remaining between them. This CDR3 spans 17 amino acids. Germline V lookup: CDR1 MNHNS, CDR2 SASEGT.

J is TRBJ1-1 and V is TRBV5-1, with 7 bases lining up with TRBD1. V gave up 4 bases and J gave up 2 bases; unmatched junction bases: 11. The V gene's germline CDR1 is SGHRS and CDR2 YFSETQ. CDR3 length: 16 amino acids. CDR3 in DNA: TGCGCCAGCAGCGGTGGGACAGCCTTTACTAACACTGAAGCTTTCTTT. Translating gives CASSGGTAFTNTEAFF. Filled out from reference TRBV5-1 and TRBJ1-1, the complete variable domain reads KAGVTQTPRYLIKTRGQQVTLSCSPISGHRSVSWYQQTPGQGLQFLFEYFSETQRNKGNFPGRFSGRQFSNSRSEMNVSTLELGDSALYLCASSGGTAFTNTEAFFGQGTRLTVV.

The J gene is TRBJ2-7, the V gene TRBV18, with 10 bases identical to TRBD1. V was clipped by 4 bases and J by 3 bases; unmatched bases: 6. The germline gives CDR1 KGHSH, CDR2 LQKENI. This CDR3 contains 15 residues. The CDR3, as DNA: TGTGCCAGCTCACTAGGACAGGGGGGTTTCTACGAGCAGTACTTC. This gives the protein CASSLGQGGFYEQYF. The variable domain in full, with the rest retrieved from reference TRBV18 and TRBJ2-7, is NAGVMQNPRHLVRRRGQEARLRCSPMKGHSHVYWYRQLPEEGLKFMVYLQKENIIDESGMPKERFSAEFPKEGPSILRIQQVVRGDSAAYFCASSLGQGGFYEQYFGPGTRLTVT.

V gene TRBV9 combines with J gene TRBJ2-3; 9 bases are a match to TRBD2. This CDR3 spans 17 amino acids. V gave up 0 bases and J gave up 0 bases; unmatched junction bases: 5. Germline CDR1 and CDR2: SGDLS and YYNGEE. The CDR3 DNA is TGTGCCAGCAGCGTAGCTAGTAGCGGGGGTAGCACAGATACGCAGTATTTT. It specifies CASSVASSGGSTDTQYF.

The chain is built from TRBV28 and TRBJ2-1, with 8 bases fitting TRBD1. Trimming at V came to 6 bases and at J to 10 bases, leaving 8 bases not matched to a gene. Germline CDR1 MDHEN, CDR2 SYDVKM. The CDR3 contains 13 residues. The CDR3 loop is CASRPTGDREQFF. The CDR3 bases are TGTGCCAGCAGACCGACAGGGGATAGGGAGCAGTTCTTC.

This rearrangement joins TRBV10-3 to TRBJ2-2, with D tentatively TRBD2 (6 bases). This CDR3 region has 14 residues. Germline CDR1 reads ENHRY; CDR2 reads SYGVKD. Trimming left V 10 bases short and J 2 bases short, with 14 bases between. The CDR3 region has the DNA TGTGCCACTACGCTGGGAGGTAACACCGGGGAGCTGTTTTTT. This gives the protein CATTLGGNTGELFF.

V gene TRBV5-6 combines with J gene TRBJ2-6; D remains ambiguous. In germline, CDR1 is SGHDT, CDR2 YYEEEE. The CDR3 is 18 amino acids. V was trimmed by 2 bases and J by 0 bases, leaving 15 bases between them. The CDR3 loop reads CASSLVAAQYSGANVLTF. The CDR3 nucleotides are TGTGCCAGCAGCTTAGTGGCAGCGCAATACTCTGGGGCCAACGTCCTGACTTTC.

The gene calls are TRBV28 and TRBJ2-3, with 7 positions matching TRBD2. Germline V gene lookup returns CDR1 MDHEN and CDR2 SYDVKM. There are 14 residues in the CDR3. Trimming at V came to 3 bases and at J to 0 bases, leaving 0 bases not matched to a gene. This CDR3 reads CASSFSGSTDTQYF. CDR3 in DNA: TGTGCCAGCAGTTTTAGCGGGAGCACAGATACGCAGTATTTT. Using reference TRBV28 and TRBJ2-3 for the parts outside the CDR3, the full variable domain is DVKVTQSSRYLVKRTGEKVFLECVQDMDHENMFWYRQDPGLGLRLIYFSYDVKMKEKGDIPEGYSVSREKKERFSLILESASTNQTSMYLCASSFSGSTDTQYFGPGTRLTVL.

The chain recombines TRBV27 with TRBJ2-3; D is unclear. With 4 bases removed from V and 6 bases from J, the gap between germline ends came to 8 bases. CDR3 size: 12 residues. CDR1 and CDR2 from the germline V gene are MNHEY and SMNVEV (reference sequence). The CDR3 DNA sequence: TGTGCCAGCAGTTCTGGAGCCGATACGCAGTATTTT. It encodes CASSSGADTQYF.

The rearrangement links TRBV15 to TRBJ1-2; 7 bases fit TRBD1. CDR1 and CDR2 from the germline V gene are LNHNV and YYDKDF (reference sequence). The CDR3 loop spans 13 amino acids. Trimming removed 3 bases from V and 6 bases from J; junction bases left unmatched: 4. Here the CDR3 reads CATSRGQMDGYTF. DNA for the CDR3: TGTGCCACCAGCAGGGGACAGATGGATGGCTACACCTTC.

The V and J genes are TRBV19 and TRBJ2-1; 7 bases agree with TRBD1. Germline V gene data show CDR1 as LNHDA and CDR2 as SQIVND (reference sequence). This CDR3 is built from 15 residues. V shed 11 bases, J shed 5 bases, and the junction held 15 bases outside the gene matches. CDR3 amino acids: CASRGSFYRDNEQFF. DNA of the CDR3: TGTGCCTCCAGGGGGTCCTTCTATCGAGACAATGAGCAGTTCTTC. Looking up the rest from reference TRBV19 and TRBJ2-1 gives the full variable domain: DGGITQSPKYLFRKEGQNVTLSCEQNLNHDAMYWYRQDPGQGLRLIYYSQIVNDFQKGDIAEGYSVSREKKESFPLTVTSAQKNPTAFYLCASRGSFYRDNEQFFGPGTRLTVL.

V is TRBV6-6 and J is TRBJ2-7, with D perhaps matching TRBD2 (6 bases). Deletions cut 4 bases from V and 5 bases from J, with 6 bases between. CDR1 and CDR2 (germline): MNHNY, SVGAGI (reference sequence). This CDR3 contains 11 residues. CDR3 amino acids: CASSWGDEQYF. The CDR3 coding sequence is TGTGCCAGCAGTTGGGGGGACGAGCAGTACTTC.

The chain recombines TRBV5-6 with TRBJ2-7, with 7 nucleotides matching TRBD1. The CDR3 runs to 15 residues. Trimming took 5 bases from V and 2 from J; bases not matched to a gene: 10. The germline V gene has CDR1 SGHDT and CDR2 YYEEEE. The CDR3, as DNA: TGTGCCAGCAGTCCCCGGGACAGACAGACCTACGAGCAGTACTTC. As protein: CASSPRDRQTYEQYF.

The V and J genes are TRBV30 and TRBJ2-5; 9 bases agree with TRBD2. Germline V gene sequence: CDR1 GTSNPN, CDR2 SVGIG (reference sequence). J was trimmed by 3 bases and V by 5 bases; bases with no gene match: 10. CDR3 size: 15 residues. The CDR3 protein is CAWQAIGGREETQYF. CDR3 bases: TGTGCCTGGCAAGCTATTGGCGGGAGGGAAGAGACCCAGTACTTC.

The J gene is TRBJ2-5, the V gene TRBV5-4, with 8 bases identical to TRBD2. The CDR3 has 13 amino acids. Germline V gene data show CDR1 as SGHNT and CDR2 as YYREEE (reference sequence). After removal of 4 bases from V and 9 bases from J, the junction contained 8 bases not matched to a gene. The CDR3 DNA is TGTGCCAGCAGCCCCGGGACTAGTGATGCCCAGTACTTC. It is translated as CASSPGTSDAQYF.

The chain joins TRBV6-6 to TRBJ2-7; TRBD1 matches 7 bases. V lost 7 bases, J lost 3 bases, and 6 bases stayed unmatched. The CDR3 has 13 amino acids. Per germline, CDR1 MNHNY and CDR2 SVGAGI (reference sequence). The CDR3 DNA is TGTGCCAGCATAATGGCAGGGGGCTACGAGCAGTACTTC. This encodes CASIMAGGYEQYF.

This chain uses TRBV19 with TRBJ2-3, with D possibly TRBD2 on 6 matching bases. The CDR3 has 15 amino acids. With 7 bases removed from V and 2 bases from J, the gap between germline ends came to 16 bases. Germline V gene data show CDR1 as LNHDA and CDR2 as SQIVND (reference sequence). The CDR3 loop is CASTPGGFFTDTQYF. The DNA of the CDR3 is TGTGCCAGTACCCCTGGGGGGTTTTTCACAGATACGCAGTATTTT.

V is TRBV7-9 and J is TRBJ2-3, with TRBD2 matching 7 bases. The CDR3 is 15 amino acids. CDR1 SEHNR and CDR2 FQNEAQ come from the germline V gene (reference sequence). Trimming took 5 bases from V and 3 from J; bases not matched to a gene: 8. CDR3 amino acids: CASSGGGYLTDTQYF. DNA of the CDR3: TGTGCCAGCAGCGGCGGGGGTTATTTGACAGATACGCAGTATTTT.

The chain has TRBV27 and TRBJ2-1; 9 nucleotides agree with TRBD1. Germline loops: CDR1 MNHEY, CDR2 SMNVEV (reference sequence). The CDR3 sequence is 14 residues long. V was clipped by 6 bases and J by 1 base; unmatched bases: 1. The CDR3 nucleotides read TGTGCCAGCAGACAGGGGGCTTCCTACAATGAGCAGTTCTTC. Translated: CASRQGASYNEQFF.

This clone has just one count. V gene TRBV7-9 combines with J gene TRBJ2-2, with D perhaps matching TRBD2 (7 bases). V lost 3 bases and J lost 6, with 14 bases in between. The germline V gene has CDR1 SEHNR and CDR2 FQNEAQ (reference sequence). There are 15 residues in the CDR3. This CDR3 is CASSFIGGAAGELFF. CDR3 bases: TGTGCCAGCAGCTTCATTGGGGGGGCCGCCGGGGAGCTGTTTTTT.

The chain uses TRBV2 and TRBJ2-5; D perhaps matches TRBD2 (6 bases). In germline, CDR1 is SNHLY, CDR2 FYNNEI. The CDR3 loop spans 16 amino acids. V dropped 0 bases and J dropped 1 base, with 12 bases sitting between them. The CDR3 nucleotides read TGTGCCAGCAGTGAAGCGCTAGCGCTAACCCAAGAGACCCAGTACTTC. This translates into CASSEALALTQETQYF.

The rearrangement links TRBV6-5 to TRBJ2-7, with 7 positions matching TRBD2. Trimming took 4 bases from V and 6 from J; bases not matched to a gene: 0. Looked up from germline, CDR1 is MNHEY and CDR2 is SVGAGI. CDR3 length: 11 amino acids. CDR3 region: CASSSGGEQYF. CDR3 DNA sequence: TGTGCCAGCAGTTCGGGGGGCGAGCAGTACTTC.